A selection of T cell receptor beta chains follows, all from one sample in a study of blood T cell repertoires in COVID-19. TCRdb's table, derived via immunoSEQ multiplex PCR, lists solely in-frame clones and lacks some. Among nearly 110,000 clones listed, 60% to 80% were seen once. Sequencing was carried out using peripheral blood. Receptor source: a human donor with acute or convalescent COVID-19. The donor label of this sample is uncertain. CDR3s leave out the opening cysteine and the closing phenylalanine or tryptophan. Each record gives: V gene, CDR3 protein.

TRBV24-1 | ATSAQRGLQETQY
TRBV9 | ASSVAYPNSPLH
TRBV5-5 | ASSILTGLKETQY
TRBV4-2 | ASSPPGGNNSPLH
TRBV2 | ASIQTPQNTGELF
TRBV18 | ASSPGQGVRRNTIY
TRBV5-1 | ASSFWQGNTGELF
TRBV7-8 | ASSRGQGDGYT
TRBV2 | ASSATGAGGYT
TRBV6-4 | ASSVSDRVGGPAV
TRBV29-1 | SVTQGAHSTDTQY
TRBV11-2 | ASSRTEAYEQY
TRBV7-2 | ASSLWEGPNEKLF
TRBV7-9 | ASSLSAGEWADTQY
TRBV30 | AWTRGGNEQF
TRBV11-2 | ASSRQGYTEAF
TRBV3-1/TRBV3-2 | ASSQGVRKSTEAF
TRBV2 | ASSAQLTGFNYGYT
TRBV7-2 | ASSLDSIYEQY
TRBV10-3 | AISDGLNYGYT
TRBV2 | ASSTTAGGPWETQY
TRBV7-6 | ASSSSPTRGESPLH
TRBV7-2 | ASSLGVYRNTGELF
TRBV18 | ASSPEQGIGSYNEQF
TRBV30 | AWETGTPLH
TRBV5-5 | ASSLRAQTGNYGYT
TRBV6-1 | ASSESRGGRNQPQH
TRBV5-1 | ASTPRAQGTGELF
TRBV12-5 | ASGPGAYEQY
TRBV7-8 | ASSLDGLRGMAQPQH
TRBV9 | ASSVGGAGELF